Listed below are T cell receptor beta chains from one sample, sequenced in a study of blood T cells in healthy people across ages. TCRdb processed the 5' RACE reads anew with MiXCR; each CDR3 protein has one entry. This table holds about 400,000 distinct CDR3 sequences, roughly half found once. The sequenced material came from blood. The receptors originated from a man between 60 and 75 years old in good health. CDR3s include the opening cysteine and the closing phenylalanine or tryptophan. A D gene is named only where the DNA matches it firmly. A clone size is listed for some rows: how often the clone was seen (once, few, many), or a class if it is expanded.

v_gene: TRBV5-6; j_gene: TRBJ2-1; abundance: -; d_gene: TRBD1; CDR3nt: TGTGCCAGCAGCTTGTTGGGCCAGGGGGCTGGTGATGAGCAGTTCTTC; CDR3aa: CASSLLGQGAGDEQFF
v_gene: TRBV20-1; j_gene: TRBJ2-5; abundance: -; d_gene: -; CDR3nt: TGCAGTGCTAGAGATCCCTATGGGTACCAAGAGACCCAGTACTTC; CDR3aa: CSARDPYGYQETQYF
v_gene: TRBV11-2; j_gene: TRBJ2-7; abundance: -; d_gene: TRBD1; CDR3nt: TGTGCCAGCAGCTTAGAACAGGGGAGGCAGTACTTC; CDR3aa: CASSLEQGRQYF
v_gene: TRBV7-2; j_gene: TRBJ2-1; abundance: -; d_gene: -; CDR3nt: TGTGCCAGCAGCTTCGTTTCCAGCGGGTTCAATGAGCAGTTCTTC; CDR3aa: CASSFVSSGFNEQFF
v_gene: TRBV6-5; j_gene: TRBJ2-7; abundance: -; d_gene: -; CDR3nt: TGTGCCAGCAGAGATGGGACGTTGGCCTCCTACGAGCAGTACTTC; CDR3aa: CASRDGTLASYEQYF
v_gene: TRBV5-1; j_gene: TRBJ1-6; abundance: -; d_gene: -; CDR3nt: TGCGCCAGCAGCTTGGACGGCAGGGGCAAACCACCCCTCCACTTT; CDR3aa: CASSLDGRGKPPLHF
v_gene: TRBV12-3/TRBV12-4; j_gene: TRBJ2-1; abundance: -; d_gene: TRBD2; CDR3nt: TGTGCCAGCAGTTTATGGACTAGCGGGGGGAACAATGAGCAGTTCTTC; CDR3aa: CASSLWTSGGNNEQFF
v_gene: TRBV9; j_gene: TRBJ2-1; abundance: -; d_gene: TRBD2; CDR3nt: TGTGCCAGCAGCGCCCGACTAGCGACCTACAATGAGCAGTTCTTC; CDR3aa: CASSARLATYNEQFF
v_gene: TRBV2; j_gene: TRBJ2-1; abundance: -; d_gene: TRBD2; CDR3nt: TGTGCCAGCAGGGTAGCGGGAGGGCCACTGAATGAGCAGTTCTTC; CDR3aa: CASRVAGGPLNEQFF
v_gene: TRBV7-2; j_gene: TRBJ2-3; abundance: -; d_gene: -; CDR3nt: TGTGCCAGGGACATCTCTAGCACAGATACGCAGTATTTT; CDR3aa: CARDISSTDTQYF
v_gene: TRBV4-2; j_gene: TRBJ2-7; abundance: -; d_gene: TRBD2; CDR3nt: TGTGCCAGCAGCCAACCTGAGCGGGGGGGCCTCGGAGAGCGGTACTTC; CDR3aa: CASSQPERGGLGERYF
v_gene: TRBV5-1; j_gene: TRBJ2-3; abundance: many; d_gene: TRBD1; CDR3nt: TGCGCCAGCAGCCTTGTGGTCGGGACAGACCCTCCGGATACGCAGTATTTT; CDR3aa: CASSLVVGTDPPDTQYF
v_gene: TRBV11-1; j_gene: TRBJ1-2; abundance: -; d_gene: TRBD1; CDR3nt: TGTGCCAGCAGCTCCGGGGACAGGGCTAACTATGGCTACACCTTC; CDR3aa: CASSSGDRANYGYTF
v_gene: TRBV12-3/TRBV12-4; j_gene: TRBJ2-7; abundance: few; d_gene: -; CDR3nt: TGTGCCAGCACATTGAGGGGGTCGACCTACGAGCAGTACTTC; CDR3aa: CASTLRGSTYEQYF
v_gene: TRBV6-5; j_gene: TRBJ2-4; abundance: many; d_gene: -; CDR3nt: TGTGCCAGCAGTCCTTCTCTCCCTGAAAACATTCAGTACTTC; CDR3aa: CASSPSLPENIQYF
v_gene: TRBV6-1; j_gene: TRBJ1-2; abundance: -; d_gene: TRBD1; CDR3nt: TGTGCCAGCAGTGGGGGACAGGGGAGCTATGGCTACACCTTC; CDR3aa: CASSGGQGSYGYTF
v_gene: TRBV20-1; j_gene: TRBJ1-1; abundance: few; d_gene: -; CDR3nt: TGCAGTGCTAGGAGGCAGAACACTGAAGCTTTCTTT; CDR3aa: CSARRQNTEAFF
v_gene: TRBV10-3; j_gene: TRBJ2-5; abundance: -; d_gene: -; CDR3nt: TGTGCCATCAGTGTAAGGGACACCAAGGAGCAGTACTTC; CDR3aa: CAISVRDTKEQYF
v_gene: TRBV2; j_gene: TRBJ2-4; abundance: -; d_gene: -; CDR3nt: TGTGCCAGCAGTGAACGGGGAGTAGCCAAAAACATTCAGTACTTC; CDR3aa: CASSERGVAKNIQYF
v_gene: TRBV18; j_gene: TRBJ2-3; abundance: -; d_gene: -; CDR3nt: TGTGCCAGCTCACCATCCGAGGCTGATACGCAGTATTTT; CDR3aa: CASSPSEADTQYF
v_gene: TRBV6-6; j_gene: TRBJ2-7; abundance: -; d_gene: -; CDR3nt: TGTGCCAGCAGCAGGGGCGGGGGACACGAGCAGTACTTC; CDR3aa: CASSRGGGHEQYF
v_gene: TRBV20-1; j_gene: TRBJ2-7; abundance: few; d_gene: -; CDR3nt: TGCAGTGCTAGAGATCTCGCTTCGTCCTACGAGCAGTACTTC; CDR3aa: CSARDLASSYEQYF
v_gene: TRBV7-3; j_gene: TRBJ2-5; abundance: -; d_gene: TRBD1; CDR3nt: TGTGCCAGCAGCTTGTCCCCGGGACAGGGGGGGGAGACCCAGTACTTC; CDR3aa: CASSLSPGQGGETQYF
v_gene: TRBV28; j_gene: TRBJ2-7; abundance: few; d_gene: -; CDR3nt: TGTGCCAGCAGCCAAGGGACGTTCTCCTACGAGCAGTACTTC; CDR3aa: CASSQGTFSYEQYF
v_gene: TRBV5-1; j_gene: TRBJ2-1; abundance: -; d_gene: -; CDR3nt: TGCGCCAGCAGCTTGGTGGAACAGAGTAACTACAATGAGCAGTTCTTC; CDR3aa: CASSLVEQSNYNEQFF
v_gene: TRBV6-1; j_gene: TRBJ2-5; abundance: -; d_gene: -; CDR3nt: TGTGCCAGCAGTCCTGTGGGGGTTCAAGAGACCCAGTACTTC; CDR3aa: CASSPVGVQETQYF
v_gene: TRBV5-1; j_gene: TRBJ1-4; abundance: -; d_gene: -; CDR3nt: TGCGCCAGCAGCTTGGGGGGTCCGACTAATGAAAAACTGTTTTTT; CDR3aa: CASSLGGPTNEKLFF
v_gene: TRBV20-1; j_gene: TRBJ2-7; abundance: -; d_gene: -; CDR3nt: TGCAGTGCTAGAGAGGCCCGGAGCTCCTACGAGCAGTACTTC; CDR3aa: CSAREARSSYEQYF
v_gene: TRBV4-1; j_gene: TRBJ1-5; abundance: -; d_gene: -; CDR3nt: TGCGCCAGCAGCCAAGTACAGGGACAGCCCCAGCATTTT; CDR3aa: CASSQVQGQPQHF
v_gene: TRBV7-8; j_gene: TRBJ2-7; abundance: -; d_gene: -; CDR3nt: TGTGCCAGCAGCTTATCGGACTACGAGCAGTACTTC; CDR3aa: CASSLSDYEQYF
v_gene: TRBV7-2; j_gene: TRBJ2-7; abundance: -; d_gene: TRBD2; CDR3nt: TGTGCCAGCAGCTTACCCACTGCCGGGAGGGCCGGTAGGGACGAGCAGTACTTC; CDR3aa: CASSLPTAGRAGRDEQYF
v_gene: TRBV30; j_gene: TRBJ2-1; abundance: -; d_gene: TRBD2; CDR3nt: TGTGCCTGGAGTGCTACTAGCGGCACCTACAATGAGCAGTTCTTC; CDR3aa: CAWSATSGTYNEQFF
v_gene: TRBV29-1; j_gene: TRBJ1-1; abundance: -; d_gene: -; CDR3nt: TGCAGCGTTGGTCAGGCTAAGACTGAAGCTTTCTTT; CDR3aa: CSVGQAKTEAFF
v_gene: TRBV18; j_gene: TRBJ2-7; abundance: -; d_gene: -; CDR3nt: TGTGCCAGCTCCCTGGGAGGGGGCTTTTACTTCGAGCAGTACTTC; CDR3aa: CASSLGGGFYFEQYF
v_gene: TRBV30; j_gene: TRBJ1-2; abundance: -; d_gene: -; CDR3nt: TGTGCCTGGGCCGGGGCTATCTATGGCTACACCTTC; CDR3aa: CAWAGAIYGYTF
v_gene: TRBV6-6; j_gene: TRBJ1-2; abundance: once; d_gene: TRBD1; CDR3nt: TGTGCCAGCAGTAGGAGACAGGGAAATAACTATGGCTACACCTTC; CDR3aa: CASSRRQGNNYGYTF
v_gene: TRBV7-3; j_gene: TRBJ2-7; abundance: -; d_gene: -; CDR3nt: TGTGCCAGCAGCGTAACGAGAGGGGACGAGCAGTACTTC; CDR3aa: CASSVTRGDEQYF
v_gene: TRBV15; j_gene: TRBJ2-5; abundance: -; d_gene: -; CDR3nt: TGTGCCACCAGCAGATACACCCCAGGACAGGAGACCCAGTACTTC; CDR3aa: CATSRYTPGQETQYF
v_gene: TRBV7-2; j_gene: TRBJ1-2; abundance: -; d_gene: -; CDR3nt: TGTGCCAGCAGCCTGACGAGTTCGTATGGCTACACCTTC; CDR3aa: CASSLTSSYGYTF
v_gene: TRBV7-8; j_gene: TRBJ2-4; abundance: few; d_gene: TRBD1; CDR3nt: TGTGCCAGCAGCCCTTCGGACAGGGGGCCGATAAACATTCAGTACTTC; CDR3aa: CASSPSDRGPINIQYF
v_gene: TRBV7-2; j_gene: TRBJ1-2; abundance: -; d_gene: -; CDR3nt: TGTGCCAGCAGCTTGCGGGGGGACAACTATGGCTACACCTTC; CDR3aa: CASSLRGDNYGYTF
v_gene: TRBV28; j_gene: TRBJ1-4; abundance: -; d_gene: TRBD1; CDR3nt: TGTGCCAGCAGTTCCCTCCTACAGGGGGCAACTAATGAAAAACTGTTTTTT; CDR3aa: CASSSLLQGATNEKLFF
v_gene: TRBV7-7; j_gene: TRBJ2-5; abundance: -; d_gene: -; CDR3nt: TGTGCTAGCAGCCTGGGCCTCCGAAAGGAGACCCAGTACTTC; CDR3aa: CASSLGLRKETQYF
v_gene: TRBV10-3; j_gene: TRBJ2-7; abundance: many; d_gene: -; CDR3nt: TGTGCCTCTACGATGGGCGGGGAGCAGTACTTC; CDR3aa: CASTMGGEQYF
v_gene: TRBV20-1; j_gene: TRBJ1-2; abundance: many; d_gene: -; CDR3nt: TGCAGTGCTAGAGACGGGGGTTCCTATGGCTACACCTTC; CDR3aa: CSARDGGSYGYTF
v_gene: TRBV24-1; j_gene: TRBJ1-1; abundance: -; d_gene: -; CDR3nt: TGTGCCACCAGTGATACAGGGAACACTGAAGCTTTCTTT; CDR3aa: CATSDTGNTEAFF
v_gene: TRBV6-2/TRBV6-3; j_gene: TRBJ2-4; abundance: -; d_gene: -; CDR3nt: TGTGCCAGCAGTCCCACGCAGGGGACCAAAAACATTCAGTACTTC; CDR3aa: CASSPTQGTKNIQYF
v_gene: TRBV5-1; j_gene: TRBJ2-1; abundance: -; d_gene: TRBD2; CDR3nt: TGCGCCAGCAGGATCTGGCGGGAGGTCTACAATGAGCAGTTCTTC; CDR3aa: CASRIWREVYNEQFF
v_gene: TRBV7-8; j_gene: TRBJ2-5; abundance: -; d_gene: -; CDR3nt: TGTGCCAGCAGCCTCCGGGACACGTACCAAGAGACCCAGTACTTC; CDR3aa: CASSLRDTYQETQYF